This entry describes one T cell receptor (beta chain). Its antigen is unknown. Sequencing was performed with immunoSEQ multiplex PCR; in TCRdb, only in-frame clones are kept and a portion is missing. This sample has more than 85,000 clones, with 84% found just once. This CDR3 contains 14 residues. From germline, CDR1 is SSHAT and CDR2 FNYEAQ (reference sequence). These data are taken from a study of T cell responses to AZD1222 COVID-19 vaccine. The study's findings and limits: Scientists sampled the repertoires only once the peak T cell response had passed. Along spike, vaccine-associated CD4 TCRs were found throughout, with dominance at 160-218 and 743-854. Females outnumbered males among donors, who were mostly white British; clonal diversity was possibly underestimated. Spike-specific TCR breadth and depth were elevated following two AZD1222 doses.

This material consisted of peripheral blood, taken on day 0 of AZD1222 vaccination. The chain employs TRBV7-7 and TRBJ2-5, with TRBD2 identical over 9 bases. The clonotype originates from an adult in good health. The CDR3 reads CASGGGTAQETQYF. As DNA, the CDR3 is TGTGCTAGCGGGGGTGGGACGGCTCAAGAGACCCAGTACTTC. The full variable domain, its missing parts supplied by reference TRBV7-7 and TRBJ2-5, is GAGVSQSPRYKVTKRGQDVTLRCDPISSHATLYWYQQALGQGPEFLTYFNYEAQPDKSGLPSDRFSAERPEGSISTLTIQRTEQRDSAMYRCASGGGTAQETQYFGPGTRLLVL.